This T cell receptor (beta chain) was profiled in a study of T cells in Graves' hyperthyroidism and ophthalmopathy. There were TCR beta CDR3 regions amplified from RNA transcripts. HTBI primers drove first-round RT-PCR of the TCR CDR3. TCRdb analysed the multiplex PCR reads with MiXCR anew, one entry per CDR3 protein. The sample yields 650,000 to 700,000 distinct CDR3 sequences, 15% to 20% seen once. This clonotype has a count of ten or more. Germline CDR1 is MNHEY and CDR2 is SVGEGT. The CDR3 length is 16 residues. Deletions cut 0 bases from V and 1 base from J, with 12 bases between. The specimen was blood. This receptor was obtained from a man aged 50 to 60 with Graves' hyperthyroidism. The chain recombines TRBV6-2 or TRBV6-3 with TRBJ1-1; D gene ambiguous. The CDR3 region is CASSYSEARQNTEAFF. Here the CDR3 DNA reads TGTGCCAGCAGTTACTCGGAGGCCAGACAGAACACTGAAGCTTTCTTT.